Detailed here is one T cell receptor beta chain. Its target is unknown. This entry is derived from a study of T cells in tuberculosis. About the study: T cells were selected with CD1B tetramers loaded with glucose monomycolate. Regarding the study as a whole: Active tuberculosis patients had shorter CDR3-alpha; the beta difference was nonsignificant. Classification accuracy was 80% to 90% (AUROC roughly 0.88) with the GMM-specific repertoire.

Measured with immunoSEQ multiplex PCR; TCRdb has only the in-frame clones, and not every one. The sample lists about 20,000 clones; 85% to 90% were seen once. Germline lookup yields CDR1 SGHRS and CDR2 YFSETQ. The V gene end was trimmed by 4 bases and the J gene end by 3 bases; junction bases not matched to a gene: 4. The CDR3 runs to 15 residues. Adolescents were screened for latent TB by skin test and IGRA. This receptor was obtained from a donor aged 10 to 29 with latent tuberculosis or without tuberculosis infection. The chain couples TRBV5-1 to TRBJ2-1; 10 bases agree with TRBD2. The sample consisted of PBMCs. The CDR3 DNA is TGCGCCAGCAGCCGGACTAGCGGACTCTACAATGAGCAGTTCTTC. It translates to CASSRTSGLYNEQFF.